Presented here are 20 T cell receptor beta chains from one specimen sequenced in a study of regulatory and conventional T cells in RAG deficiency. Genomic DNA came from blood conventional CD4+ T cells gated CD25-low CD127-high. Measured with immunoSEQ multiplex PCR; TCRdb has only the in-frame clones, and not every one. The sample yields 29,000 or so clones, roughly 96% seen once. The same sample was also used in a study of regulatory T cells. From that paper: Amplification used 52 TRBV primers and 13 TRBJ primers.

The specimen was CD25- CD4+ T cells sorted from blood. All receptors derive from a human donor in good health.

This chain uses TRBV7-3 with TRBJ2-7; 10 bases map to TRBD2. CDR1 and CDR2 from the germline V gene are SGHTA and FQGTGA. The junction had 10 bases not matched to a gene; V was cut back by 5 bases and J by 3 bases. The CDR3 covers 16 residues. CDR3 in amino acids: CASSPSGAGGFYEQYF. CDR3 DNA sequence: TGTGCCAGCAGCCCCAGCGGAGCGGGGGGGTTCTACGAGCAGTACTTC. Based on the CDR3 plus reference TRBV7-3 and TRBJ2-7, the full variable domain is GAGVSQTPSNKVTEKGKYVELRCDPISGHTALYWYRQSLGQGPEFLIYFQGTGAADDSGLPNDRFFAVRPEGSVSTLKIQRTERGDSAVYLCASSPSGAGGFYEQYFGPGTRLTVT.

This rearrangement joins TRBV2 to TRBJ2-2; tentatively, D is TRBD1 (8 bases). Trimming took off 7 bases at V and 4 bases at J, with 13 bases between the two ends. Germline CDR1 SNHLY, CDR2 FYNNEI. The CDR3 spans 14 residues. The CDR3 reads CASKTGEGTGELFF. In nucleotides, the CDR3 is TGTGCCAGCAAGACAGGGGAGGGCACCGGGGAGCTGTTTTTT.

The CDR3: CASSGASDTQYF. CDR3 nucleotides: TGTGCCAGCAGCGGGGCCTCAGATACGCAGTATTTT. The chain joins TRBV4-2 to TRBJ2-3; tentatively, D is TRBD1 (5 bases). Germline values: CDR1 LGHNA, CDR2 YNFKEQ. V was cut by 5 bases and J by 4 bases, with 7 bases left in between. This CDR3 is built from 12 residues.

The gene calls are TRBV11-3 and TRBJ2-5, with D perhaps TRBD2 (6 bases). The germline V gene has CDR1 SGHNT and CDR2 YENEEA. V lost 4 bases to trimming and J lost 2 bases, with 23 bases between them. The CDR3 extends over 18 amino acids. The CDR3 reads CASSSGGSGLRYQETQYF. The CDR3 region has the DNA TGTGCCAGCAGCTCCGGGGGTAGCGGCCTCCGATATCAAGAGACCCAGTACTTC.

The rearrangement links TRBV29-1 to TRBJ2-2, with D tentatively TRBD2 (6 bases). Germline values: CDR1 SQVTM, CDR2 ANQGSEA. Trimming removed 7 bases at V and 5 bases at J, with 14 bases between. This CDR3 region has 13 residues. CDR3 nucleotides: TGCAGCGCACTCTGGGGGGAGACCGGGGAGCTGTTTTTT. This encodes CSALWGETGELFF.

The chain links TRBV9 to TRBJ2-7, with TRBD1 matching 7 bases. The CDR3 is 13 residues long. Germline loops: CDR1 SGDLS, CDR2 YYNGEE. V lost 5 bases to trimming and J lost 2 bases; unmatched junction nucleotides: 4. CDR3 in amino acids: CASSRQGPYEQYF. Here the CDR3 DNA reads TGTGCCAGCAGTAGACAGGGACCCTACGAGCAGTACTTC.

This clone was observed once. The V and J genes are TRBV6-5 and TRBJ1-1; 10 nucleotides align to TRBD1. The CDR3 loop spans 15 amino acids. V lost 7 bases, J lost 4 bases, and 9 bases stayed unmatched. Per the germline V gene, CDR1 is MNHEY and CDR2 is SVGAGI. The CDR3 nucleotides are TGTGCCAGCACCACCCCCGGGACAGGGGCCACTGAAGCTTTCTTT. As protein: CASTTPGTGATEAFF.

The gene calls are TRBV6-1 and TRBJ1-5; D may be TRBD1 (6 bases). Trimming took 10 bases from V and 2 from J, leaving 9 bases between them. The CDR3 is 12 amino acids. Germline values: CDR1 MNHNS, CDR2 SASEGT. The CDR3 is CATAGGNQPQHF. The CDR3 coding sequence is TGTGCCACAGCAGGGGGCAATCAGCCCCAGCATTTT.

In DNA, the CDR3 is TGTGCCAGCAGTGAAGGAGGGACAGGGTATAATTCACCCCTCCACTTT. Protein sequence: CASSEGGTGYNSPLHF. V usage is TRBV2 and J usage is TRBJ1-6; the match to TRBD1 covers 9 bases. This CDR3 is built from 16 residues. Germline-derived CDR1 and CDR2 are SNHLY and FYNNEI. After removal of 1 base from V and 4 bases from J, the junction contained 2 bases not matched to a gene.

DNA of the CDR3: TGTGCCAGCAGCGGAGGAACAATCGGGGGTGGCTACACCTTC. Its translation: CASSGGTIGGGYTF. The chain couples TRBV9 to TRBJ1-2; tentatively, D is TRBD1 (5 bases). V gave up 3 bases and J gave up 7 bases, with 16 bases separating them. Germline CDR1 is SGDLS and CDR2 is YYNGEE. The CDR3 contains 14 residues. The full variable domain, in which reference TRBV9 and TRBJ1-2 provide the parts outside the CDR3, is DSGVTQTPKHLITATGQRVTLRCSPRSGDLSVYWYQQSLDQGLQFLIQYYNGEERAKGNILERFSAQQFPDLHSELNLSSLELGDSALYFCASSGGTIGGGYTFGSGTRLTVV.

Concerning this clone: Other DNA sequences within the sample encode an identical CDR3. The chain combines TRBV5-1 with TRBJ2-3, with D unclear. Trimming shortened V by 0 bases and J by 2 bases, and 4 bases separated the two germline ends. The CDR3 loop spans 13 amino acids. Per germline, CDR1 SGHRS and CDR2 YFSETQ. In DNA form, the CDR3 reads TGCGCCAGCAGCTTGGGTCTCACAGATACGCAGTATTTT. As protein: CASSLGLTDTQYF.

The rearrangement links TRBV18 to TRBJ2-2, with 8 bases aligning to TRBD1. V lost 4 bases and J lost 2; bases outside the gene matches: 24. Germline V CDR1 and CDR2: KGHSH, LQKENI. The CDR3 has 22 residues. CDR3 in amino acids: CASSLDRIQGAERVGNTGELFF. DNA of the CDR3: TGTGCCAGCTCACTCGACCGGATCCAGGGGGCCGAGAGGGTCGGTAACACCGGGGAGCTGTTTTTT. The full variable domain, rest sourced from reference TRBV18 and TRBJ2-2, is NAGVMQNPRHLVRRRGQEARLRCSPMKGHSHVYWYRQLPEEGLKFMVYLQKENIIDESGMPKERFSAEFPKEGPSILRIQQVVRGDSAAYFCASSLDRIQGAERVGNTGELFFGEGSRLTVL.

This chain joins TRBV30 and TRBJ1-2; tentatively, D is TRBD1 (6 bases). Germline V gene lookup returns CDR1 GTSNPN and CDR2 SVGIG (reference sequence). The CDR3 runs to 13 residues. V gave up 0 bases and J gave up 6 bases, with 11 bases separating them. The CDR3 here is CAWSVHREHGYTF. The CDR3 nucleotides are TGTGCCTGGAGTGTCCACAGGGAACATGGCTACACCTTC.

Here the CDR3 DNA reads TGTGCCAGCAGTGATCGGGGGAGGGTAAATGAGCAGTTCTTC. It translates to CASSDRGRVNEQFF. The rearrangement uses TRBV25-1 and TRBJ2-1; 7 bases line up with TRBD2. Germline loops: CDR1 MGHDK, CDR2 SYGVNS. Losses at the gene ends were 3 bases for V and 7 bases for J; bases not matched to a gene: 6. This CDR3 is built from 14 residues.

The gene calls are TRBV11-1 and TRBJ1-2; perhaps TRBD1 as D (6 bases). The CDR3 sequence is 14 residues long. Trimming removed 4 bases from V and 8 bases from J, with 17 bases in between. Germline CDR1 is SGHAT and CDR2 is FQDESV (reference sequence). The CDR3 reads CASSSHREEGGYTF. CDR3 sequence (DNA): TGTGCCAGCAGCTCCCACAGGGAAGAGGGCGGCTACACCTTC.

CDR3 coding DNA: TGTGCCAGCAGTTACGGAGGACAGAACTATGGCTACACCTTC. Amino acids: CASSYGGQNYGYTF. V gene TRBV6-5 combines with J gene TRBJ1-2, with D tentatively TRBD1 (6 bases). The germline gives CDR1 MNHEY, CDR2 SVGAGI. This CDR3 is 14 amino acids long. V was cut by 2 bases and J by 2 bases, with 9 bases left in between.

The chain's CDR3 is CASSLEQGVYNEQFF. In nucleotides, the CDR3 is TGCGCCAGCAGCTTGGAACAGGGAGTCTACAATGAGCAGTTCTTC. The gene calls are TRBV5-1 and TRBJ2-1, with D tentatively TRBD1 (6 bases). Germline-derived CDR1 and CDR2 are SGHRS and YFSETQ. The CDR3 runs to 15 residues. V dropped 0 bases and J dropped 3 bases, with 10 bases sitting between them.

CDR3 sequence: CASSLGSGNQPQHF. The DNA of the CDR3 is TGTGCCAGCAGCTTGGGGTCCGGGAATCAGCCCCAGCATTTT. The chain is built from TRBV5-5 and TRBJ1-5, with D uncertain. CDR3 length: 14 residues. CDR1 and CDR2 from the germline V gene are SGHKS and YYEKEE (reference sequence). V was cut by 0 bases and J by 4 bases, with 8 bases left in between.

This chain connects TRBV10-3 to TRBJ1-6; 7 bases align to TRBD1. Per germline, CDR1 ENHRY and CDR2 SYGVKD. The CDR3 runs to 14 residues. V trimming: 4 bases; J trimming: 5 bases; junction bases outside the gene matches: 2. The CDR3 region has the DNA TGTGCCATCAGTGGAGGGACAGATAATTCACCCCTCCACTTT. This sequence encodes CAISGGTDNSPLHF.

The chain employs TRBV5-4 and TRBJ1-2, with 7 bases identical to TRBD1. The J segment lost 4 bases and the V segment lost 1 base, leaving 4 bases of the junction unmatched. The germline V gene encodes CDR1 SGHNT and CDR2 YYREEE (reference sequence). The CDR3 consists of 14 residues. The chain's CDR3 is CASSLRDSLYGYTF. CDR3 sequence (DNA): TGTGCCAGCAGCTTGAGGGACAGCCTCTATGGCTACACCTTC.